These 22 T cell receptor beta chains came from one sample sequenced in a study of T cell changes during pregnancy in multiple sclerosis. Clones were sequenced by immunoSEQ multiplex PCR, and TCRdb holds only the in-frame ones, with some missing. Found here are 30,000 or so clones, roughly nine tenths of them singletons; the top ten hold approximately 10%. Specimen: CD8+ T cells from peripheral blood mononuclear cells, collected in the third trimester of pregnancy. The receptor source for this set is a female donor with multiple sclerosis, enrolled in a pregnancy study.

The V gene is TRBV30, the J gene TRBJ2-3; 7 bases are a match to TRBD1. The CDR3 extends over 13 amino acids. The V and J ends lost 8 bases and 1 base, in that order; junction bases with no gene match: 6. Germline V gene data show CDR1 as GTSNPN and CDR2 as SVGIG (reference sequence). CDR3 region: CATGAGGTDTQYF. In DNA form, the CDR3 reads TGTGCCACAGGGGCAGGGGGCACAGATACGCAGTATTTT.

This CDR3 is CASSWLTSGSSYEQYF. CDR3 in DNA: TGCGCCAGCAGCTGGCTGACTAGCGGGTCCTCCTACGAGCAGTACTTC. The chain combines TRBV5-1 with TRBJ2-7; TRBD2 matches 10 bases. The trim removed 3 bases at V and 0 bases at J, leaving 6 bases unmatched. The CDR3 consists of 16 residues. Germline V gene data show CDR1 as SGHRS and CDR2 as YFSETQ.

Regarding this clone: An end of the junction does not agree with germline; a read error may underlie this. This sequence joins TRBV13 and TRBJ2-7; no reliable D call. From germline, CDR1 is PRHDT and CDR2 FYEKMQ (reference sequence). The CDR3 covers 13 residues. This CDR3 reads CASTLGRSYEQYF. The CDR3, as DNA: TGTGCCAGCACCTTAGGGCGGTCCTACGAGCAGTACTTC.

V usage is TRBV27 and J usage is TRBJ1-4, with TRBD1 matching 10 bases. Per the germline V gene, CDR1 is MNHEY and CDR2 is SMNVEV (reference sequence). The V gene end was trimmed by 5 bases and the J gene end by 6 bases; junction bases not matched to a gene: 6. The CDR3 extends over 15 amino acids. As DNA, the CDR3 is TGTGCCAGCAGTCCGTCCGGGACAGGGGATGAAAAACTGTTTTTT. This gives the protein CASSPSGTGDEKLFF.

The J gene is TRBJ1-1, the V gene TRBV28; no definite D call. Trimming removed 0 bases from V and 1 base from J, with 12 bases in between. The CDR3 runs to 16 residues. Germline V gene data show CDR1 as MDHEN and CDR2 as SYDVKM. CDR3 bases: TGTGCCAGCAGTTTATGGAGTGAGTATGGGAACACTGAAGCTTTCTTT. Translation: CASSLWSEYGNTEAFF.

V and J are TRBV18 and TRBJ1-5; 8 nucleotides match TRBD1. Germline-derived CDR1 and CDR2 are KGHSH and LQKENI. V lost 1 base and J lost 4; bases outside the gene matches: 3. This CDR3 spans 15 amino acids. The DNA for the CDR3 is TGTGCCAGCTCACCACGGGACAGGCTTAATCAGCCCCAGCATTTT. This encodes CASSPRDRLNQPQHF.

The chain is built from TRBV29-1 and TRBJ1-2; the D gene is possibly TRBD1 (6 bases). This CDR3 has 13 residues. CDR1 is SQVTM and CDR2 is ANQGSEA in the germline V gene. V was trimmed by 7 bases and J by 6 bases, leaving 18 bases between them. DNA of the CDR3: TGCAGCGCCCAGGATGGGGGGGCAGATGGCTACACCTTC. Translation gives CSAQDGGADGYTF.

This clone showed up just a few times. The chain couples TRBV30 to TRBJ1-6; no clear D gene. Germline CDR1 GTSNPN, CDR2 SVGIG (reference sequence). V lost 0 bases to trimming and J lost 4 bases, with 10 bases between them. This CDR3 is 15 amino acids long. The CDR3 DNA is TGTGCCTGGAGTGTGGTGGCGGATTATAATTCACCCCTCCACTTT. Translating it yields CAWSVVADYNSPLHF.

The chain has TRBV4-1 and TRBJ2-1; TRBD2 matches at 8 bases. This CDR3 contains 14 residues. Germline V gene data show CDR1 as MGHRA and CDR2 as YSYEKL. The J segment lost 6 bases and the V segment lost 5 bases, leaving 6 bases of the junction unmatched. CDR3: CASSKGLAGNEQFF. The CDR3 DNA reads TGCGCCAGCAGCAAAGGGCTAGCGGGCAATGAGCAGTTCTTC.

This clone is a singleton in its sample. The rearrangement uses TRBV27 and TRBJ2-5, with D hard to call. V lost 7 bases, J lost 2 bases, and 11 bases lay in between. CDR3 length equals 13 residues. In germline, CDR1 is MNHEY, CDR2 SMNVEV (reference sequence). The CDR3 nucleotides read TGTGCCAGCAAAGATTTCCTACAAGAGACCCAGTACTTC. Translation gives CASKDFLQETQYF.

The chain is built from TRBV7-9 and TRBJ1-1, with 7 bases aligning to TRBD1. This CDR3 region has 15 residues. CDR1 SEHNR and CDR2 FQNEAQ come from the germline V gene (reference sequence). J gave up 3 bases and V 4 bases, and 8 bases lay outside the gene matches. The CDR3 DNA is TGTGCCAGCAGCTCTTCGGACAGGAAGGACACTGAAGCTTTCTTT. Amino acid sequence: CASSSSDRKDTEAFF.

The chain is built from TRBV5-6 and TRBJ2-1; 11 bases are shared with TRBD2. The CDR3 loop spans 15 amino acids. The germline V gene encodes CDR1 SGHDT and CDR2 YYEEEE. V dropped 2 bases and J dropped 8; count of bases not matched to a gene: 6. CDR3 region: CASSFRLAGGDEQFF. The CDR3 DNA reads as TGTGCCAGCAGCTTTCGGCTAGCGGGGGGAGATGAGCAGTTCTTC.

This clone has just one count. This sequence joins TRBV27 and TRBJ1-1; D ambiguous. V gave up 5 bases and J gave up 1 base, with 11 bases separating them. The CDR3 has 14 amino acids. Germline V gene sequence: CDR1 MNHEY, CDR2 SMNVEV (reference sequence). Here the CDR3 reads CASSAAGGNTEAFF. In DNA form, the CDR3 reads TGTGCCAGCAGTGCCGCCGGAGGGAACACTGAAGCTTTCTTT.

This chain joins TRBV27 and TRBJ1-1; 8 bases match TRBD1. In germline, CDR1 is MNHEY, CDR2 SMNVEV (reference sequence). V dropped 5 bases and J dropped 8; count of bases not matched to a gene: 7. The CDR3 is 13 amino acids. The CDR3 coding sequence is TGTGCCAGCAGTCCGCGACAGGGGAGAGAAGCTTTCTTT. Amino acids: CASSPRQGREAFF.

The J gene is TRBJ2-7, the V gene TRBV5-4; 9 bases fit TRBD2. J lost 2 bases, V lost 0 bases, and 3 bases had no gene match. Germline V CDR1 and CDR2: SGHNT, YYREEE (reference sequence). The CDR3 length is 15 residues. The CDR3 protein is CASSLVAGGAYEQYF. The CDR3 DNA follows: TGTGCCAGCAGCTTGGTGGCGGGAGGGGCCTACGAGCAGTACTTC.

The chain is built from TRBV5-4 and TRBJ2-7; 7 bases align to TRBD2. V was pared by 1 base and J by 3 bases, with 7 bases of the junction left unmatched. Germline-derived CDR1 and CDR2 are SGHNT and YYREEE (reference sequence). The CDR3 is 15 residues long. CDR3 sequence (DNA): TGTGCCAGCAGCTTGTCTCGGGGGGATTACTACGAGCAGTACTTC. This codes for CASSLSRGDYYEQYF.

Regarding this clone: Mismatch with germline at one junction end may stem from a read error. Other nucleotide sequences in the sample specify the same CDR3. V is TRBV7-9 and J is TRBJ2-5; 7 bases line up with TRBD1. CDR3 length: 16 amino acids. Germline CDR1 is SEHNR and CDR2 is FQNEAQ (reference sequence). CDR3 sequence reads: CASSLYPTGPQETQYF. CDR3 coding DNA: TGTGCCAGTAGCTTATACCCGACAGGGCCCCAAGAGACCCAGTACTTC.

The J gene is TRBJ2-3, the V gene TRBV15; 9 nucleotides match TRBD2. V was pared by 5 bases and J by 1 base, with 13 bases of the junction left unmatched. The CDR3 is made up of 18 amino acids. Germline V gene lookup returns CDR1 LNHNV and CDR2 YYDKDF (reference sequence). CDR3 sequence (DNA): TGTGCCACCAGCGACCTACGGGCTAGCGGGGTGGGCACAGATACGCAGTATTTT. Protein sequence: CATSDLRASGVGTDTQYF.

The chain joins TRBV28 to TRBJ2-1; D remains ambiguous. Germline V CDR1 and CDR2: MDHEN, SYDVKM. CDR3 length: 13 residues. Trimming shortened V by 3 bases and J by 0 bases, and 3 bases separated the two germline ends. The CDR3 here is CASSFRSYNEQFF. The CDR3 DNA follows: TGTGCCAGCAGTTTTCGCTCCTACAATGAGCAGTTCTTC.

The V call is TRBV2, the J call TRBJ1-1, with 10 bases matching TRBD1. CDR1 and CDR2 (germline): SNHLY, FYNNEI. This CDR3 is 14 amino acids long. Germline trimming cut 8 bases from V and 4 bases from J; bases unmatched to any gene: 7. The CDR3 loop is CASAETGGITEAFF. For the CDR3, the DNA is TGTGCCAGCGCGGAGACAGGGGGCATCACTGAAGCTTTCTTT.

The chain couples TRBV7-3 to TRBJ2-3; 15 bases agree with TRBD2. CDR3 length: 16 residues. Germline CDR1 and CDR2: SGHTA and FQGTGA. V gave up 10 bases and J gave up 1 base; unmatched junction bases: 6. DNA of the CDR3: TGTGCCACCCGGACTAGCGGGGGGGGACGCACAGATACGCAGTATTTT. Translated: CATRTSGGGRTDTQYF. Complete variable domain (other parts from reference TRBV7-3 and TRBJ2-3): GAGVSQTPSNKVTEKGKYVELRCDPISGHTALYWYRQSLGQGPEFLIYFQGTGAADDSGLPNDRFFAVRPEGSVSTLKIQRTERGDSAVYLCATRTSGGGRTDTQYFGPGTRLTVL.

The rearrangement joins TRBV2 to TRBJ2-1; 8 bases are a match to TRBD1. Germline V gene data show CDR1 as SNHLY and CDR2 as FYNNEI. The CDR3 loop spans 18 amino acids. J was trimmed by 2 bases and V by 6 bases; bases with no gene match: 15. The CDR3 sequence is CASRPRNPDRATYNEQFF. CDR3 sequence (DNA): TGTGCCAGCAGACCGAGAAACCCGGACAGGGCTACCTACAATGAGCAGTTCTTC.